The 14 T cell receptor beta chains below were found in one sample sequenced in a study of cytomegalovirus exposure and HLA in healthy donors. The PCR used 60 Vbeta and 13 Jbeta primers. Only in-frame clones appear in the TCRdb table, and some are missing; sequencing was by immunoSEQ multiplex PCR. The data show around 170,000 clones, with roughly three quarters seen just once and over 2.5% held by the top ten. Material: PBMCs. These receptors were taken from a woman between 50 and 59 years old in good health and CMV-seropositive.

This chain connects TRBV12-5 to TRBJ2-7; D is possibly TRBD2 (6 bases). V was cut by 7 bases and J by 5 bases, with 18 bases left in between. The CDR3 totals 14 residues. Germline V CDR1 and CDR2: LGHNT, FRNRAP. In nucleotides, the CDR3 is TGTGCTAGTGCCAACGGCGGGACGTTAGACGAGCAGTACTTC. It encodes CASANGGTLDEQYF.

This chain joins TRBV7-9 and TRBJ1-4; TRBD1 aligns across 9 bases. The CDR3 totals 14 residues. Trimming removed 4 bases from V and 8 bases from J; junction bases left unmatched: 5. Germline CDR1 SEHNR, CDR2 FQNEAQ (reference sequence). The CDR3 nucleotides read TGTGCCAGCAGCTCCGGGACAGGGTGGGAAAAACTGTTTTTT. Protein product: CASSSGTGWEKLFF.

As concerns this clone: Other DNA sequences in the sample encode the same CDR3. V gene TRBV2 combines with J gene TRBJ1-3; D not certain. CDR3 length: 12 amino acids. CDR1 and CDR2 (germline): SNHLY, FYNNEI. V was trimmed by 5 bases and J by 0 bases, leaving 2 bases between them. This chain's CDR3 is CASSYSGNTIYF. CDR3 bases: TGTGCCAGCAGTTACTCTGGAAACACCATATATTTT.

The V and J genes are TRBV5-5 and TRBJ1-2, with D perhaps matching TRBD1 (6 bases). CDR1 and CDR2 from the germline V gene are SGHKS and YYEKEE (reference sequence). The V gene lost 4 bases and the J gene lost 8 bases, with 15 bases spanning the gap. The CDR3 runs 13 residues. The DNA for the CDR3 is TGTGCCAGCAGCCCCGGGACATTACTAGGCTACACCTTC. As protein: CASSPGTLLGYTF.

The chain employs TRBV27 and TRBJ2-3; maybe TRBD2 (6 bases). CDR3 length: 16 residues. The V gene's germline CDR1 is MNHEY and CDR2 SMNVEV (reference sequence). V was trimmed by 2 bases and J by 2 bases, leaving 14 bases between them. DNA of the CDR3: TGTGCCAGCAGTTTAAGGGGCGGGGACCCCACAGATACGCAGTATTTT. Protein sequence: CASSLRGGDPTDTQYF.

The CDR3 nucleotides are TGTGCCAGCAGCTCGGGACAGGGGACTGAAGCTTTCTTT. Protein sequence: CASSSGQGTEAFF. The chain couples TRBV7-9 to TRBJ1-1; 10 bases are shared with TRBD1. J gave up 5 bases and V 4 bases, and 1 base lay outside the gene matches. This CDR3 has 13 amino acids. Germline-derived CDR1 and CDR2 are SEHNR and FQNEAQ (reference sequence).

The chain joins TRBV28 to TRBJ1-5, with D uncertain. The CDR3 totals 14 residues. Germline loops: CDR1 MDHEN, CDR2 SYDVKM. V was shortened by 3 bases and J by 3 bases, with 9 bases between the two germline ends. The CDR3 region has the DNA TGTGCCAGCAGTTTGATACAGTCCAATCAGCCCCAGCATTTT. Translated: CASSLIQSNQPQHF.

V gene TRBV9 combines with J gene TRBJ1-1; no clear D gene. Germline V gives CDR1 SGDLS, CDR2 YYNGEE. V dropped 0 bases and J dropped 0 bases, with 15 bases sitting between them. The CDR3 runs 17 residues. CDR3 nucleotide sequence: TGTGCCAGCAGCGTAGGGGGAGGGTCTCCCATGAACACTGAAGCTTTCTTT. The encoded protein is CASSVGGGSPMNTEAFF.

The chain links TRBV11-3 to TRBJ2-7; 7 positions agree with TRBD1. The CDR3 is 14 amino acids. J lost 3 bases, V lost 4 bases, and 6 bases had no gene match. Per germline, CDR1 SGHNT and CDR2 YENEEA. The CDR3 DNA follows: TGTGCCAGCAGCTACCCTAGACAGGGCTACGAGCAGTACTTC. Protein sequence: CASSYPRQGYEQYF.

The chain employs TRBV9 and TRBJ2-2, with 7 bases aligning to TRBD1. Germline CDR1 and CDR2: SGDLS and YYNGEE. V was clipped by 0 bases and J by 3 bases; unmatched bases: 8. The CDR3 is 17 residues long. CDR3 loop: CASSVGQGDRDTGELFF. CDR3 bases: TGTGCCAGCAGCGTAGGGCAGGGGGACCGGGACACCGGGGAGCTGTTTTTT.

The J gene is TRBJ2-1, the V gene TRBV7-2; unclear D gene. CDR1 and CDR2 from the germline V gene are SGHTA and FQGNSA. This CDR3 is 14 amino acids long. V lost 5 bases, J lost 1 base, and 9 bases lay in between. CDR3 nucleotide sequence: TGTGCCAGCAGCCCAGAGGTTTCCTACAATGAGCAGTTCTTC. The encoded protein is CASSPEVSYNEQFF.

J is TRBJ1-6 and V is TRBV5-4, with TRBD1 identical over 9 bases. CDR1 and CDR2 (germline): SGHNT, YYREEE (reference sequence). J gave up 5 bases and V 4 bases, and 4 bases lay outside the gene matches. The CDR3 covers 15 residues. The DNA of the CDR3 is TGTGCCAGCAGCACGGACAGGGGAAATAATTCACCCCTCCACTTT. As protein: CASSTDRGNNSPLHF.

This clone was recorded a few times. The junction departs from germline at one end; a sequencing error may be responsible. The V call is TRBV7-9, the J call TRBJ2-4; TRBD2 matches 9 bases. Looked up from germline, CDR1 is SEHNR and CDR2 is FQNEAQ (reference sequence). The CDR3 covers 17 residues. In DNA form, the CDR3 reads TGTGCCAGCAGCTCCTGGACAGGCGGGAGGGGCAAAAACAGTCAGTACTTC. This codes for CASSSWTGGRGKNSQYF.

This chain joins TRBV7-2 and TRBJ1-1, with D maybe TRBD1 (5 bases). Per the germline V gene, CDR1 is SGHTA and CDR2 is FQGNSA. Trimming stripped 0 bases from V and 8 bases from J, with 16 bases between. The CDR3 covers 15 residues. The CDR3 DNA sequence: TGTGCCAGCAGCTTAGCTAATTCTGTGGGGCAGGAAGCTTTCTTT. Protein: CASSLANSVGQEAFF.